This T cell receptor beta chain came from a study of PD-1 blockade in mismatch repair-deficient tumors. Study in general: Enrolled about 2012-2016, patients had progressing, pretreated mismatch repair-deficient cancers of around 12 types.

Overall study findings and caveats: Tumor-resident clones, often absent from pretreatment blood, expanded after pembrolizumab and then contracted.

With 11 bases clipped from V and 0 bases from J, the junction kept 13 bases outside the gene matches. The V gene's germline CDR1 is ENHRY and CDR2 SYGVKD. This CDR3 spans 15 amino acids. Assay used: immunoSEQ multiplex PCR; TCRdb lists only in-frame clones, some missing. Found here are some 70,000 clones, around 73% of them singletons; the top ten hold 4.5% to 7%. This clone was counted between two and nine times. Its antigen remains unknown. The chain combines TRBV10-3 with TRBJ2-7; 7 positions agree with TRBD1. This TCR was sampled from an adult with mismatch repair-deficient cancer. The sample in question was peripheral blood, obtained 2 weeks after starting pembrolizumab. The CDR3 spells CASTHGGQVSYEQYF. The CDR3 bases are TGTGCCTCAACACATGGCGGACAGGTCTCCTACGAGCAGTACTTC.